The TCR beta chain described here comes from a study of CXCR3-negative and CXCR3-positive naive CD8 T cells. Broader study findings: Diversity proved comparably high across both naive subsets and much lower in memory CD8+ cells. Comparison of naive subsets found surface CD5 to be comparable, and TCR strength was inferred on the basis of TRB CDR3 properties. The study found CXCR3 expression partially decreased after cryopreservation and ran most assays on fresh PBMCs. CXCR3-positive naive cells had more hydrophobic TRB CDR3s than CXCR3-negative naive cells.

Per the germline V gene, CDR1 is SGHRS and CDR2 is YFSETQ. The CDR3 spans 13 residues. TRB cDNA was prepared as libraries by UMI-labeled 5' RACE. TCRdb reprocessed the 5' RACE reads, keeping one entry per CDR3 protein, no DNA. The specimen's table records tens of thousands of distinct CDR3 sequences. Turning to this clonotype: The antigen is undetermined.

Within the CD8+ T cell compartment, naive cells were CD45RO-CCR7+CD27+CD95-. Source material: naive CXCR3+ CD8+ T cells from blood. Stated subset: CD45RO-CCR7+CD27+CD95- naive CD8+ T cells expressing CXCR3 (TNR3+). This TCR came from a human donor in good health. Some clones in this sample may be carry-over from other donors' samples. V gene TRBV5-1 combines with J gene TRBJ2-7. The CDR3 sequence: CASSLEAGYEQYF. The complete variable domain, with remaining parts taken from reference TRBV5-1 and TRBJ2-7, reads KAGVTQTPRYLIKTRGQQVTLSCSPISGHRSVSWYQQTPGQGLQFLFEYFSETQRNKGNFPGRFSGRQFSNSRSEMNVSTLELGDSALYLCASSLEAGYEQYFGPGTRLTVT.